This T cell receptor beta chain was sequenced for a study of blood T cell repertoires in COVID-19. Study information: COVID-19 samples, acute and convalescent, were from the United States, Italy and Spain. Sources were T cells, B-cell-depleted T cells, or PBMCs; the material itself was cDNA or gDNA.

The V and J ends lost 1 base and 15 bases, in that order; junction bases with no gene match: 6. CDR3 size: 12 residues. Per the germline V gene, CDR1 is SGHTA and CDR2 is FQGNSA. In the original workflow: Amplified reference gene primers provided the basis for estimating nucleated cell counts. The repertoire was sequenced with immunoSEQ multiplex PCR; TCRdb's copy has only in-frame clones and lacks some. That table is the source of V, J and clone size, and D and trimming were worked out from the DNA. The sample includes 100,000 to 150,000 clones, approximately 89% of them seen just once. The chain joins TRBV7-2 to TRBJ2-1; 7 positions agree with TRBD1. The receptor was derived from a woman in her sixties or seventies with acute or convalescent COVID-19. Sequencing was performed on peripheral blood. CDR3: CASSLGHRGRFF. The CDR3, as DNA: TGTGCCAGCAGCTTAGGACATAGGGGGCGGTTCTTC.